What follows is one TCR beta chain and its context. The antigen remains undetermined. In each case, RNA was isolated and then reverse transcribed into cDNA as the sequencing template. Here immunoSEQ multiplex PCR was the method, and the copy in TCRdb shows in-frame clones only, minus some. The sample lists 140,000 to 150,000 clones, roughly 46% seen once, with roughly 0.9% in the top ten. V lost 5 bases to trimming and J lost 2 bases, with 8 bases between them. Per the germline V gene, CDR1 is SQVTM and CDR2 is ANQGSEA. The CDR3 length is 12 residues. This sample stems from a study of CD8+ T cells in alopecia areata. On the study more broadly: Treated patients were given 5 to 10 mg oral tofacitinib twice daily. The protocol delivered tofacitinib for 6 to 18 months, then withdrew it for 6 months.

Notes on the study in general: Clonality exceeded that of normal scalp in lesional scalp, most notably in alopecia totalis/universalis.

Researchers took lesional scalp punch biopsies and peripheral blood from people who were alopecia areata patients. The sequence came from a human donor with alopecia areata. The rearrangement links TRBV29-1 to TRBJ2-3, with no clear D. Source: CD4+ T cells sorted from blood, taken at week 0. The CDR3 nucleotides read TGCAGCGTTCAGCAGAACACAGATACGCAGTATTTT. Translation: CSVQQNTDTQYF.